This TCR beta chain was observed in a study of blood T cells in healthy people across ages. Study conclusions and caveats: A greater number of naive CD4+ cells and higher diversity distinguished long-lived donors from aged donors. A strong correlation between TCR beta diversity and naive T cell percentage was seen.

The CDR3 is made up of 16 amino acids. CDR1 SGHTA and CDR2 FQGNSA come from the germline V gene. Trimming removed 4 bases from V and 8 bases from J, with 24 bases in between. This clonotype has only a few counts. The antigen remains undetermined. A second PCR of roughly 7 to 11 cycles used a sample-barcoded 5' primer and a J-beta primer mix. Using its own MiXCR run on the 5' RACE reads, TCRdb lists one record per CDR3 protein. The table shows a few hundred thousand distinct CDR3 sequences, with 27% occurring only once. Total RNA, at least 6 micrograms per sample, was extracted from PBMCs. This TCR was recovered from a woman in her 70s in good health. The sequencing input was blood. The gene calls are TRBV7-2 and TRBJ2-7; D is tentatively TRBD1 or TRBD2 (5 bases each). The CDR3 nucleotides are TGTGCCAGCAGCTCCTCTTCTCGGGGACGGGCGGAAAAGCAGTACTTC. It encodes CASSSSSRGRAEKQYF.